Following are 16 T cell receptor beta chains from one sample sequenced in a study of cytomegalovirus exposure and HLA in healthy donors. With 60 Vbeta and 13 Jbeta primers, the PCR was carried out. Profiled with immunoSEQ multiplex PCR; TCRdb holds only in-frame clones, not every one. This table has 150,000 to 200,000 clones, around 77% appearing once. What was sequenced was PBMCs. These receptors all stem from a woman aged 25 to 39 in good health and CMV-seropositive.

The rearrangement links TRBV6-8 to TRBJ1-2; D remains ambiguous. Germline-derived CDR1 and CDR2 are MNHGY and SAAAGT. This CDR3 has 16 amino acids. The V end lost 5 bases, the J end lost 5 bases, and 21 bases lay between the germline ends. The DNA for the CDR3 is TGTGCCAGCAGTCACGACGCAGGTCTCAAGGATTATGGCTACACCTTC. Translation: CASSHDAGLKDYGYTF.

This sequence joins TRBV6-5 and TRBJ2-1; D unclear. CDR3 length equals 15 residues. The V end was cut by 5 bases, the J end by 3 bases, with 14 bases between. The germline V gene encodes CDR1 MNHEY and CDR2 SVGAGI. The chain's CDR3 is CASSVRTNDYNEQFF. In DNA form, the CDR3 reads TGTGCCAGCAGTGTTCGCACAAATGACTACAATGAGCAGTTCTTC.

The J gene is TRBJ2-5, the V gene TRBV28, with TRBD1 matching 8 bases. The CDR3 loop spans 15 amino acids. Germline-derived CDR1 and CDR2 are MDHEN and SYDVKM. V was clipped by 6 bases and J by 4 bases; unmatched bases: 10. The CDR3 DNA is TGTGCCAGCAGGACGACAGGGGAGTCTCGAGAGACCCAGTACTTC. Protein sequence: CASRTTGESRETQYF.

The chain recombines TRBV7-2 with TRBJ1-1, with 9 bases fitting TRBD1. CDR3 length equals 14 residues. The germline CDR1 and CDR2 sequences are SGHTA and FQGNSA. The V segment lost 1 base and the J segment 6 bases; nucleotides outside the gene matches: 3. In DNA, the CDR3 is TGTGCCAGCAGCTTAGTGGACAGGGGCTCTGAAGCTTTCTTT. It is translated as CASSLVDRGSEAFF.

This clone appeared a few times. The gene calls are TRBV2 and TRBJ1-2; D perhaps matches TRBD1 (6 bases). This CDR3 is built from 15 residues. CDR1 and CDR2 (germline): SNHLY, FYNNEI. The ends were cut back, 2 bases at V and 7 bases at J, with 17 bases in the middle. The CDR3 DNA reads TGTGCCAGCAGTGAAAAGGGACACGTATTGTCTGGCTACACCTTC. This encodes CASSEKGHVLSGYTF.

This chain links TRBV30 with TRBJ1-2; 9 bases match TRBD1. Germline assignment: CDR1 GTSNPN and CDR2 SVGIG (reference sequence). With 8 bases clipped from V and 0 bases from J, the junction kept 4 bases outside the gene matches. CDR3 length: 13 residues. The CDR3 DNA sequence: TGTGCCCGTGGGACAGGGACTAACTATGGCTACACCTTC. This sequence encodes CARGTGTNYGYTF.

The chain carries TRBV11-2 and TRBJ1-5; D perhaps matches TRBD1 (6 bases). CDR3 length equals 15 residues. CDR1 SGHAT and CDR2 FQNNGV come from the germline V gene. The V end lost 5 bases, the J end lost 4 bases, and 15 bases lay between the germline ends. CDR3 coding DNA: TGTGCCAGCAGCGGCGGACAGCTTCCTAATCAGCCCCAGCATTTT. Its translation: CASSGGQLPNQPQHF.

This rearrangement joins TRBV2 to TRBJ2-5; 7 bases are a match to TRBD1. The J call may be incorrect, as the DNA end agrees better with TRBJ2-7. Germline loops: CDR1 SNHLY, CDR2 FYNNEI. CDR3 length: 16 residues. CDR3 protein: CASSDVDRVKNYEQYF. DNA for the CDR3: TGTGCCAGCAGTGACGTAGACAGGGTTAAAAACTACGAGCAGTACTTC.

The rearrangement joins TRBV18 to TRBJ1-2; D call uncertain. V shed 0 bases and J shed 8 bases, with 10 bases lying between them. CDR1 is KGHSH, CDR2 LQKENI, per germline. The CDR3 has 13 amino acids. This CDR3 is CASSPPTTEGYTF. The CDR3 DNA sequence: TGTGCCAGCTCACCACCGACAACGGAAGGCTACACCTTC. Variable domain in full (rest from reference TRBV18 and TRBJ1-2): NAGVMQNPRHLVRRRGQEARLRCSPMKGHSHVYWYRQLPEEGLKFMVYLQKENIIDESGMPKERFSAEFPKEGPSILRIQQVVRGDSAAYFCASSPPTTEGYTFGSGTRLTVV.

As to this clone: The same CDR3 arises from other DNA sequences in this sample as well. V usage is TRBV7-2 and J usage is TRBJ1-3, with D hard to call. V was trimmed by 3 bases and J by 4 bases, leaving 4 bases between them. This CDR3 is built from 12 residues. Germline values: CDR1 SGHTA, CDR2 FQGNSA. CDR3 in DNA: TGTGCCAGCAGCTTTCCAGGAAACACCATATATTTT. Amino acids: CASSFPGNTIYF.

The chain has TRBV28 and TRBJ2-1, with TRBD2 as a possible D gene (5 bases). The CDR3 is made up of 11 amino acids. CDR1 is MDHEN, CDR2 SYDVKM, per germline. With 4 bases removed from V and 8 bases from J, the gap between germline ends came to 6 bases. Written as DNA, the CDR3 is TGTGCCAGCAGTTCCGGGGATGAGCAGTTCTTC. This gives the protein CASSSGDEQFF.

Notes on this clone: Mismatch with germline at one junction end may stem from a read error. The chain joins TRBV7-9 to TRBJ1-5, with D possibly TRBD1 on 6 matching bases. The CDR3 length is 14 residues. CDR1 is SEHNR, CDR2 FQNEAQ, per germline (reference sequence). For the CDR3, the DNA is TGTTCCAGCAGCTCAGGGGTTTTCGATCAGCCCCAGCATTTT. This sequence encodes CSSSSGVFDQPQHF.

The gene calls are TRBV27 and TRBJ1-2; 9 nucleotides align to TRBD1. This CDR3 contains 16 residues. Trimming cost V 4 bases and J 2 bases; bases outside gene matches: 8. Germline CDR1 is MNHEY and CDR2 is SMNVEV (reference sequence). The CDR3 coding sequence is TGTGCCAGCAGTTCCTTGGGGACAGGGACCAACTATGGCTACACCTTC. It specifies CASSSLGTGTNYGYTF.

This clone occurred many times. The chain recombines TRBV7-2 with TRBJ1-1, with TRBD1 matching 7 bases. J was trimmed by 7 bases and V by 7 bases; bases with no gene match: 12. The CDR3 consists of 14 residues. Germline CDR1 and CDR2: SGHTA and FQGNSA. The CDR3 spells CASTSGQRNSEAFF. The CDR3 nucleotides read TGTGCCAGCACCTCGGGACAGCGAAATAGTGAAGCTTTCTTT.

The rearrangement links TRBV6-1 to TRBJ1-5, with D uncertain. V was pared by 4 bases and J by 2 bases, with 9 bases between. This CDR3 comprises 14 residues. Germline V CDR1 and CDR2: MNHNS, SASEGT. The CDR3, as DNA: TGTGCCAGCAGTGGGGCCACCCGCAATCAGCCCCAGCATTTT. It yields the protein CASSGATRNQPQHF.

The V gene is TRBV5-5, the J gene TRBJ2-2; the match to TRBD2 covers 11 bases. After removal of 2 bases from V and 6 bases from J, the junction contained 3 bases not matched to a gene. The CDR3 extends over 15 amino acids. CDR1 and CDR2 (germline): SGHKS, YYEKEE (reference sequence). The CDR3 coding sequence is TGTGCCAGCAGCTTCCGACTAGCGGGGTCCGGGGAGCTGTTTTTT. Translation gives CASSFRLAGSGELFF.